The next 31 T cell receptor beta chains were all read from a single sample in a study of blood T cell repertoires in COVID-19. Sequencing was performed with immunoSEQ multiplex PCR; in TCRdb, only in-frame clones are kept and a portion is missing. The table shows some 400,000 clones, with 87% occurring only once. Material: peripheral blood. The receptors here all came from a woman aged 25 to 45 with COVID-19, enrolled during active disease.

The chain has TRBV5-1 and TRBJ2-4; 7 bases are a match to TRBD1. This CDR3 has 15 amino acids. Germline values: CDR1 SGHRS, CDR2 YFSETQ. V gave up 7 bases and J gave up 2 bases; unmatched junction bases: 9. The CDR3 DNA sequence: TGCGCCAGCCAAATTGGGGGACAGCCCAAAAACATTCAGTACTTC. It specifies CASQIGGQPKNIQYF.

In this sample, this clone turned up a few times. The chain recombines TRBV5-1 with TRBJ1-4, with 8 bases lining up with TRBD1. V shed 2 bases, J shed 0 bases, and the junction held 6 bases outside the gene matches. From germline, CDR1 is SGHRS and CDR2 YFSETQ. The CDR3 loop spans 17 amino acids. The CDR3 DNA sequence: TGCGCCAGCAGCTTAGGACAGGGAGTTGCAACTAATGAAAAACTGTTTTTT. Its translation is CASSLGQGVATNEKLFF.

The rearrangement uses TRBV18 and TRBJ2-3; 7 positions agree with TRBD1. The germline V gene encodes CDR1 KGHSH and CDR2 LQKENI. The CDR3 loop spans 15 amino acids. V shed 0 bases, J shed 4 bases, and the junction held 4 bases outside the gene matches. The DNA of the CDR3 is TGTGCCAGCTCACCACCTGGGACAGTCGCAGATACGCAGTATTTT. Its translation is CASSPPGTVADTQYF. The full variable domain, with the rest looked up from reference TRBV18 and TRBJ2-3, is NAGVMQNPRHLVRRRGQEARLRCSPMKGHSHVYWYRQLPEEGLKFMVYLQKENIIDESGMPKERFSAEFPKEGPSILRIQQVVRGDSAAYFCASSPPGTVADTQYFGPGTRLTVL.

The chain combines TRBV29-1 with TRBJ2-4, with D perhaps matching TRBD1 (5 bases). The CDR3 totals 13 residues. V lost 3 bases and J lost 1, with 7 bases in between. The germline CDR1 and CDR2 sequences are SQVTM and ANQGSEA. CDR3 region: CSVEKGAKNIQYF. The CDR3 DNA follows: TGCAGCGTTGAGAAGGGGGCCAAAAACATTCAGTACTTC.

CDR3 nucleotides: TGCGCCAGCAGCGTGGGGACAGGGGTTGACGGGGAGCTGTTTTTT. It encodes CASSVGTGVDGELFF. The chain combines TRBV5-1 with TRBJ2-2; 10 positions agree with TRBD1. The CDR3 length is 15 residues. The V gene's germline CDR1 is SGHRS and CDR2 YFSETQ. Trimming removed 4 bases from V and 7 bases from J; junction bases left unmatched: 7.

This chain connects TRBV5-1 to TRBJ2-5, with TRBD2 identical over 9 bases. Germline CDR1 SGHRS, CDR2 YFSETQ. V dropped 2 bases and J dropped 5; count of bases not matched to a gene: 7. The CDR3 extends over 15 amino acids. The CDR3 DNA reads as TGCGCCAGCAGCTTAAGGACTAGCGTCGGGGAGACCCAGTACTTC. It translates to CASSLRTSVGETQYF.

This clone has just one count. For the CDR3, the DNA is TGTGCCAGCAGCCGAGGGGACAGGCGACGCTACGAGCAGTACTTC. Encoded protein: CASSRGDRRRYEQYF. The chain couples TRBV7-9 to TRBJ2-7, with 8 bases identical to TRBD1. Germline loops: CDR1 SEHNR, CDR2 FQNEAQ (reference sequence). The CDR3 totals 15 residues. V shed 5 bases, J shed 3 bases, and the junction held 9 bases outside the gene matches.

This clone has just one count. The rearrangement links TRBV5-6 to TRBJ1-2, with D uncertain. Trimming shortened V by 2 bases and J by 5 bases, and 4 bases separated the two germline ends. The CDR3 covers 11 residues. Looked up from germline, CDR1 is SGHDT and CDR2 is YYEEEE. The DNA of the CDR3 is TGTGCCAGCAGCTTTGCGTATGGCTACACCTTC. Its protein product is CASSFAYGYTF.

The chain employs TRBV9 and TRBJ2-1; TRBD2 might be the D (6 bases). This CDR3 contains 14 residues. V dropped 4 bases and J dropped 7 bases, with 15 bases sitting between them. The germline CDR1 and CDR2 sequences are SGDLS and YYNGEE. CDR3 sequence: CASSYGTLVNEQFF. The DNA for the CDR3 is TGTGCCAGCAGCTACGGGACTTTAGTAAATGAGCAGTTCTTC.

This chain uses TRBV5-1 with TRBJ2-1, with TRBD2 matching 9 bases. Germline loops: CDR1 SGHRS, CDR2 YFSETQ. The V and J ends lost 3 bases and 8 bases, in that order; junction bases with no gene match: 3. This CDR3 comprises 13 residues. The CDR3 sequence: CASSWGTSYEQFF. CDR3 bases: TGCGCCAGCAGCTGGGGGACTAGCTATGAGCAGTTCTTC.

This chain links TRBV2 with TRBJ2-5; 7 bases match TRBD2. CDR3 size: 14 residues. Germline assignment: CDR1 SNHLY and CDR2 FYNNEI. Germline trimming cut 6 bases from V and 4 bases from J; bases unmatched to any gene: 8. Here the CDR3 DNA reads TGTGCCAGCAGAGGACGGGGAGGGCTAGAGACCCAGTACTTC. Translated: CASRGRGGLETQYF.

In nucleotides, the CDR3 is TGTGCCAGCAGCGCCCTAGCGGGAGGCTACACCGGGGAGCTGTTTTTT. Its protein product is CASSALAGGYTGELFF. The chain links TRBV6-4 to TRBJ2-2, with 11 nucleotides matching TRBD2. CDR1 and CDR2 (germline): MRHNA, SNTAGT. The CDR3 runs 16 residues. V dropped 6 bases and J dropped 3; count of bases not matched to a gene: 6.

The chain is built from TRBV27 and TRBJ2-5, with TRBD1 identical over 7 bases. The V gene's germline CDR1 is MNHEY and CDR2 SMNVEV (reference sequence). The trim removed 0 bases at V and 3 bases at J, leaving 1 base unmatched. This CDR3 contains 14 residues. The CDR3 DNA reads TGTGCCAGCAGTTTATCCGGGACAGAAGAGACCCAGTACTTC. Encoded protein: CASSLSGTEETQYF.

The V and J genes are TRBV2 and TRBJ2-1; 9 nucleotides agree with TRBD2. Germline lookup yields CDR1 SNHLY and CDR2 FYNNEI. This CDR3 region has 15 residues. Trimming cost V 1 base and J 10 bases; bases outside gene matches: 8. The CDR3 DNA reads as TGTGCCAGCAGTGAAGAGCTAGCGGGAAGATCGGAGCAGTTCTTC. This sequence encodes CASSEELAGRSEQFF.

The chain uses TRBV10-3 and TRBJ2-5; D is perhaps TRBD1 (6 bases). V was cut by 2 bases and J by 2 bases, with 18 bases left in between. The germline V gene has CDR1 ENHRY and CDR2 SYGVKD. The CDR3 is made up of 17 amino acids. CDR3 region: CAISEETRGNEQETQYF. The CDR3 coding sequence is TGTGCCATCAGTGAGGAGACCAGGGGAAATGAGCAAGAGACCCAGTACTTC.

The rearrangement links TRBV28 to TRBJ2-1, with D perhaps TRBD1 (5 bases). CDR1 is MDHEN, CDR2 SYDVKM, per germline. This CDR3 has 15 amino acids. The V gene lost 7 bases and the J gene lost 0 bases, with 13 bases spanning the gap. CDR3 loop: CASKRQLSSYNEQFF. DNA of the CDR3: TGTGCCAGCAAAAGACAGTTGAGCTCCTACAATGAGCAGTTCTTC.

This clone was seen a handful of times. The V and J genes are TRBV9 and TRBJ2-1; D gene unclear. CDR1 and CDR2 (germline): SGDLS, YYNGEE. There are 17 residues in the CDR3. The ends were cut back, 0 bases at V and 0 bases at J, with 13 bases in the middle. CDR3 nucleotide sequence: TGTGCCAGCAGCGTAGTTGGGCTCACGAGCTCCTACAATGAGCAGTTCTTC. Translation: CASSVVGLTSSYNEQFF.

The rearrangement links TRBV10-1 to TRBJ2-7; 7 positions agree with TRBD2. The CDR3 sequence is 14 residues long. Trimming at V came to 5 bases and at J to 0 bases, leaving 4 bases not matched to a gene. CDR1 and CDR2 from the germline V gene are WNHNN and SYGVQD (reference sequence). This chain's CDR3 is CASSLAESSYEQYF. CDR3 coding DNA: TGCGCCAGCAGTCTAGCGGAGAGCTCCTACGAGCAGTACTTC.

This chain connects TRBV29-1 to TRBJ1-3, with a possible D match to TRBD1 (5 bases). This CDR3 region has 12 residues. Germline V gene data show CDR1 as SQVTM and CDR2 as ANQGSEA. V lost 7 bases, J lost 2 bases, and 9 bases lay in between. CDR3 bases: TGCAGCGCCCGGGGGACTGGAAACACCATATATTTT. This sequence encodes CSARGTGNTIYF.

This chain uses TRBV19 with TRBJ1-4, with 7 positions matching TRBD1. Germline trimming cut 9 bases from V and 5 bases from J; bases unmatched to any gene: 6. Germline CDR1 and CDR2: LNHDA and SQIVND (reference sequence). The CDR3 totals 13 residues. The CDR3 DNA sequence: TGTGCCAGCCGGGGACAGACGAATGAAAAACTGTTTTTT. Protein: CASRGQTNEKLFF.

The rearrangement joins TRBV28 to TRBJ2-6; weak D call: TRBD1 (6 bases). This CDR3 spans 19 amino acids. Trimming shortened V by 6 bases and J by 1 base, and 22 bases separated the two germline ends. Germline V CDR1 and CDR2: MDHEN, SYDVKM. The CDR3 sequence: CASSTRDTSLSSGANVLTF. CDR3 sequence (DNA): TGTGCCAGCAGCACGAGGGACACGAGCCTTAGTTCTGGGGCCAACGTCCTGACTTTC.

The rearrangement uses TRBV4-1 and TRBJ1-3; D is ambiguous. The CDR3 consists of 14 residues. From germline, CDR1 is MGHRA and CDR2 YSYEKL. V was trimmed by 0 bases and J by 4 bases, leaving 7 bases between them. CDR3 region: CASSQEALGNTIYF. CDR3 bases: TGCGCCAGCAGCCAAGAAGCTCTCGGAAACACCATATATTTT.

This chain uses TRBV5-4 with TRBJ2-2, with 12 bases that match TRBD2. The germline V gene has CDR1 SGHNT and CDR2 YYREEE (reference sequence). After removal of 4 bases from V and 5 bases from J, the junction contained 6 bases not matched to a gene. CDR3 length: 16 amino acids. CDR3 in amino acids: CASSPGLAGLTGELFF. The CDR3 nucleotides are TGTGCCAGCAGCCCCGGACTAGCGGGGTTGACCGGGGAGCTGTTTTTT.

The CDR3 DNA follows: TGTGCCAGTAGTATGGACATCGGGGAGCTGTTTTTT. It encodes CASSMDIGELFF. The chain links TRBV19 to TRBJ2-2; a weak D match, TRBD1 (5 bases). This CDR3 region has 12 residues. The germline V gene has CDR1 LNHDA and CDR2 SQIVND (reference sequence). The V end lost 3 bases, the J end lost 7 bases, and 6 bases lay between the germline ends.

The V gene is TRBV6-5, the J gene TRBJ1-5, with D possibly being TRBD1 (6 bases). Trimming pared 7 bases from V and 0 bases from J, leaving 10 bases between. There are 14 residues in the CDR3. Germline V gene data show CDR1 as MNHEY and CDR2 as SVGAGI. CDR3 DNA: TGTGCCAGCATCCGCAGGGGTAGCAATCAGCCCCAGCATTTT. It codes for CASIRRGSNQPQHF.

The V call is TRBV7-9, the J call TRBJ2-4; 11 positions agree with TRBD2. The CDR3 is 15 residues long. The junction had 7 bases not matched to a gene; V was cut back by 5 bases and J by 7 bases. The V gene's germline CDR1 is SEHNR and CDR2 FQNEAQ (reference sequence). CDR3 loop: CASSPGLAAANIQYF. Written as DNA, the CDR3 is TGTGCCAGCAGCCCGGGACTAGCGGCCGCCAACATTCAGTACTTC.

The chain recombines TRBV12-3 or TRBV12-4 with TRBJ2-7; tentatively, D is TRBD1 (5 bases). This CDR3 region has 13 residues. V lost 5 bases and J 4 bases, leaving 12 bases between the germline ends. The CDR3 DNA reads TGTGCCAGCAGTCCAGGGCCGTATTACGAGCAGTACTTC. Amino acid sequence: CASSPGPYYEQYF.

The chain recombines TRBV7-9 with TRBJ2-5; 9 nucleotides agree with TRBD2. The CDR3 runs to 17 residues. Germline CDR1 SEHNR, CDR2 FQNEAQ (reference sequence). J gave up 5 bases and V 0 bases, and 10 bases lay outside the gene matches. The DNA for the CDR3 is TGTGCCAGCAGCTTAGCGAGCGGTAGCGGGAGCATGGAGACCCAGTACTTC. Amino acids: CASSLASGSGSMETQYF.

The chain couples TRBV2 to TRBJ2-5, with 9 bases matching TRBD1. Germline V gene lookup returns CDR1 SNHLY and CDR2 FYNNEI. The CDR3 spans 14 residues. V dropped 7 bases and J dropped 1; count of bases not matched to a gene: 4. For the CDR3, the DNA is TGTGCCAGCAACCGGGACAGGGTCCAAGAGACCCAGTACTTC. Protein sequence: CASNRDRVQETQYF.

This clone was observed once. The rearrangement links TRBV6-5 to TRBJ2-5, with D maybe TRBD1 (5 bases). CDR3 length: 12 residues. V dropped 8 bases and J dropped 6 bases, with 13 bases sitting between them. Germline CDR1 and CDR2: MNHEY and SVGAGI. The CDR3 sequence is CASGRQGKTQYF. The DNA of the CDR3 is TGTGCCAGCGGTCGGCAGGGAAAGACCCAGTACTTC.

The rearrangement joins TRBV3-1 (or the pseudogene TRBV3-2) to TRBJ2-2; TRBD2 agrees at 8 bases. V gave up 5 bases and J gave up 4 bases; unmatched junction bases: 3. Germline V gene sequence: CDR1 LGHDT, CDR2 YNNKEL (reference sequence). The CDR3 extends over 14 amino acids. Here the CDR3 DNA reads TGTGCCAGCAGCACGGGAGGGGCCACCGGGGAGCTGTTTTTT. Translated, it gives CASSTGGATGELFF.